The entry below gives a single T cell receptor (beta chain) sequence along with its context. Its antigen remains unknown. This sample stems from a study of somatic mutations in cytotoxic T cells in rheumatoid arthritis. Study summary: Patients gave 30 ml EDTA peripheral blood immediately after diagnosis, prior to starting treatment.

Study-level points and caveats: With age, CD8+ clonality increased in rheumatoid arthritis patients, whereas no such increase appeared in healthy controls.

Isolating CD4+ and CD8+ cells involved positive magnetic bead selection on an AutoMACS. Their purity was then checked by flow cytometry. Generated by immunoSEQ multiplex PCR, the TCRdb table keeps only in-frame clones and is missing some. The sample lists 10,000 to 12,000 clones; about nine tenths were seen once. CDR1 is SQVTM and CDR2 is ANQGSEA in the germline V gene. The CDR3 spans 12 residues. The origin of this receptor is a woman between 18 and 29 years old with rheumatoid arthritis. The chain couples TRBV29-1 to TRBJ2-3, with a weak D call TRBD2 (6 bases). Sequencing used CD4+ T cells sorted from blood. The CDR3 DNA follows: TGCACCGGGGGTTGGAGCACAGATACGCAGTATTTT. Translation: CTGGWSTDTQYF.